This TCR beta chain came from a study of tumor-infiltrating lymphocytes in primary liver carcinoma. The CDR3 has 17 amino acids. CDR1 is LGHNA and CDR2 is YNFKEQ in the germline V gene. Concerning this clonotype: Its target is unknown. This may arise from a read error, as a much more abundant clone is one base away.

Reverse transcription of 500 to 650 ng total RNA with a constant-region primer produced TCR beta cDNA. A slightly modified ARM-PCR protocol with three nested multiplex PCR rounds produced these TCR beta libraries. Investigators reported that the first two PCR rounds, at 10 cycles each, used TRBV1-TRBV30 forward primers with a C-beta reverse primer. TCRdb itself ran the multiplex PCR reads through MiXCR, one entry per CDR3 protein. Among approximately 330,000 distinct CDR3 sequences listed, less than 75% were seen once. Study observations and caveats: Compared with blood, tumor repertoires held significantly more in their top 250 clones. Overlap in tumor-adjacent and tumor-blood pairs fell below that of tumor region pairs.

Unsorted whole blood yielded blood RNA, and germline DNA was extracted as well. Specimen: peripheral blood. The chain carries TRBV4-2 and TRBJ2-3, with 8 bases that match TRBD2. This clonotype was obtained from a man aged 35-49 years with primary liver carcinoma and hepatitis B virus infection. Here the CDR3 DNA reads TGTGCCAGCAACCAAGAACAAACGGGAGGGGCCACAGATACGCAGTATTTT. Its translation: CASNQEQTGGATDTQYF.